The source of this TCR beta chain is a study of T cell repertoires in cytomegalovirus infection. As for the study in general: Both a matching HLA type and CMV infection were indicated by public TCR beta signatures. Points from the study as a whole: In two of eight donors, the top clonotype was HLA-C-restricted CMV-specific. Carriage of CMV together with the relevant HLA was identifiable through cumulative public TCR beta family frequency.

CDR1 MDHEN and CDR2 SYDVKM come from the germline V gene. The CDR3 is 11 amino acids. Trimming cost V 3 bases and J 5 bases, with 5 bases left between them. Comments on this clonotype: Its antigen is unknown.

Each CDR3 protein gets one entry after TCRdb re-called the reads with MiXCR. The table lists around 740,000 distinct CDR3 sequences, 35% to 40% of them singletons. The clonotype originates from a human donor in good health (CMV status not recorded). Some clones in this sample may be carry-over from other donors' samples. This rearrangement joins TRBV28 to TRBJ2-7; no clear D. Sequencing was done on a sample of PBMCs. The CDR3 DNA reads TGTGCCAGCAGTTTTGTGGACGAGCAGTACTTC. Translation: CASSFVDEQYF.